This T cell receptor (beta chain) was found in a study of blood T cell repertoires in COVID-19. The CDR3 has 22 amino acids. Germline V CDR1 and CDR2: KGHSH, LQKENI. J lost 3 bases, V lost 3 bases, and 22 bases had no gene match. Study processing details: Estimates of nucleated cell counts were drawn from the amplification of reference gene primers. The protocol was immunoSEQ multiplex PCR, while the TCRdb copy is restricted to in-frame clones and leaves out a portion. Clone size and V and J calls were adopted from that table, with D and trimming inferred from the DNA. The repertoire holds around 310,000 clones, with about 90% as singletons. The participants were between roughly 18 and 89 years old and came from roughly 25 US areas.

The rearrangement joins TRBV18 to TRBJ2-6; 8 bases match TRBD1. The TCR originated in a woman aged 25 to 39 who had recovered from COVID-19. Sequenced: PBMCs or T cells enriched from blood (not recorded which). CDR3 residues: CASSPQPPTGTGARFGANVLTF. CDR3 DNA: TGTGCCAGCTCACCGCAGCCACCGACCGGGACAGGCGCCCGCTTTGGGGCCAACGTCCTGACTTTC.